Shown below are 26 T cell receptor beta chains from a single sample sequenced in a study of OX40 agonist ivuxolimab in advanced cancers. Library preparation employed the immunoSEQ multiplex PCR assay. Not all clones reach the TCRdb copy of this immuneACCESS table, which keeps in-frame sequences only. Checked studies attribute under half of the gap to unresolved V genes and leave the rest unexplained. Across this sample there are about 82,000 clones, with 90% seen only once. 6.5% to 9% of the sample comes from the top ten. The sample here was CD4+ or CD8+ T cells sorted from blood, taken in a trial of the OX40 agonist ivuxolimab. These receptors were obtained from an adult with an advanced solid tumor such as melanoma, head and neck, liver or kidney cancer.

The chain couples TRBV4-2 to TRBJ2-1; 13 bases are shared with TRBD2. Germline V gene data show CDR1 as LGHNA and CDR2 as YNFKEQ. This CDR3 comprises 17 residues. The J segment lost 0 bases and the V segment lost 1 base, leaving 0 bases of the junction unmatched. The CDR3 sequence: CASSQGTSGSSYNEQFF. The CDR3 bases are TGTGCCAGCAGCCAAGGGACTAGCGGGAGCTCCTACAATGAGCAGTTCTTC.

The gene calls are TRBV5-4 and TRBJ1-1; a weak D match, TRBD1 (6 bases). Germline CDR1 and CDR2: SGHNT and YYREEE (reference sequence). This CDR3 region has 14 residues. Trimming shortened V by 2 bases and J by 5 bases, and 13 bases separated the two germline ends. The CDR3 DNA reads as TGTGCCAGCAGCTTTCACGGGGGGCGGACTGAAGCTTTCTTT. Its protein product is CASSFHGGRTEAFF. The entire variable domain, with the rest obtained from reference TRBV5-4 and TRBJ1-1, is as follows: ETGVTQSPTHLIKTRGQQVTLRCSSQSGHNTVSWYQQALGQGPQFIFQYYREEENGRGNFPPRFSGLQFPNYSSELNVNALELDDSALYLCASSFHGGRTEAFFGQGTRLTVV.

The chain is built from TRBV5-4 and TRBJ1-4; the D is unclear. The CDR3 consists of 12 residues. Germline CDR1 SGHNT, CDR2 YYREEE (reference sequence). Trimming removed 4 bases at V and 10 bases at J, with 11 bases between. The CDR3 sequence: CASSPYRGKLFF. CDR3 DNA sequence: TGTGCCAGCAGCCCATATAGAGGAAAACTGTTTTTT. Full variable domain (outside the CDR3, taken from reference TRBV5-4 and TRBJ1-4): ETGVTQSPTHLIKTRGQQVTLRCSSQSGHNTVSWYQQALGQGPQFIFQYYREEENGRGNFPPRFSGLQFPNYSSELNVNALELDDSALYLCASSPYRGKLFFGSGTQLSVL.

Points on this clone: One end of the junction is discordant with germline, which a read error may explain. In DNA, the CDR3 is TGTGCCAGCAGCTCGAACTATGACTACACCTTC. Its protein is CASSSNYDYTF. The chain links TRBV7-9 to TRBJ1-2; D remains unclear. The CDR3 loop spans 11 amino acids. Germline V CDR1 and CDR2: SEHNR, FQNEAQ (reference sequence).

The rearrangement joins TRBV29-1 to TRBJ1-5, with D perhaps matching TRBD1 (5 bases). Trimming took 6 bases from V and 5 from J, leaving 20 bases between them. The CDR3 runs 15 residues. Germline V lookup: CDR1 SQVTM, CDR2 ANQGSEA. For the CDR3, the DNA is TGCAGCGTGGTCGTTGGGGCAAGGGAAGATCAGCCCCAGCATTTT. Amino acids: CSVVVGAREDQPQHF.

The chain links TRBV5-1 to TRBJ2-1; tentative D call: TRBD2 (5 bases). The CDR3 length is 13 residues. Germline CDR1 is SGHRS and CDR2 is YFSETQ. Deletions cut 4 bases from V and 9 bases from J, with 14 bases between. The CDR3: CASSLGILGEQFF. DNA for the CDR3: TGCGCCAGCAGCCTCGGGATCCTTGGTGAGCAGTTCTTC.

This clone was recorded only once. The V call is TRBV2, the J call TRBJ2-7; 7 bases line up with TRBD2. CDR1 is SNHLY, CDR2 FYNNEI, per germline. V was pared by 6 bases and J by 2 bases, with 13 bases of the junction left unmatched. The CDR3 runs 16 residues. In DNA, the CDR3 is TGTGCCAGCAGGTTGACAAGGGAGGGGATGACCTACGAGCAGTACTTC. Its protein product is CASRLTREGMTYEQYF.

The V and J genes are TRBV28 and TRBJ2-2, with 9 bases lining up with TRBD1. The CDR3 contains 22 residues. The germline gives CDR1 MDHEN, CDR2 SYDVKM. The trim removed 9 bases at V and 4 bases at J, leaving 30 bases unmatched. CDR3 protein: CASQTLGNRGRRRDGGTGELFF. For the CDR3, the DNA is TGTGCCAGTCAGACACTAGGAAACAGGGGGCGCCGTAGGGATGGAGGCACCGGGGAGCTGTTTTTT.

The chain has TRBV6-6 and TRBJ2-7; D may be TRBD1 (6 bases). V lost 5 bases to trimming and J lost 6 bases, with 17 bases between them. The CDR3 has 14 amino acids. Germline V gene lookup returns CDR1 MNHNY and CDR2 SVGAGI (reference sequence). CDR3 nucleotides: TGTGCCAGCAGTCCTACAGGGAAAGTGGTCGAGCAGTACTTC. Translation gives CASSPTGKVVEQYF.

V and J are TRBV5-1 and TRBJ1-1; D is perhaps TRBD1 (5 bases). Germline CDR1 SGHRS, CDR2 YFSETQ. Trimming took off 4 bases at V and 1 base at J, with 8 bases between the two ends. The CDR3 spans 13 residues. CDR3 DNA: TGCGCCAGCAGCATCGACAGGAACACTGAAGCTTTCTTT. It is translated as CASSIDRNTEAFF. Supplemented by reference TRBV5-1 and TRBJ1-1, the full variable domain reads KAGVTQTPRYLIKTRGQQVTLSCSPISGHRSVSWYQQTPGQGLQFLFEYFSETQRNKGNFPGRFSGRQFSNSRSEMNVSTLELGDSALYLCASSIDRNTEAFFGQGTRLTVV.

This clone was counted once. This chain uses TRBV7-2 with TRBJ2-7, with TRBD2 identical over 8 bases. This CDR3 region has 16 residues. Germline V gene sequence: CDR1 SGHTA, CDR2 FQGNSA. V shed 6 bases, J shed 0 bases, and the junction held 10 bases outside the gene matches. CDR3 amino acids: CASSSRGSGSSYEQYF. As DNA, the CDR3 is TGTGCCAGCAGTTCCCGGGGGAGCGGGAGCTCCTACGAGCAGTACTTC.

The chain combines TRBV30 with TRBJ2-2, with a weak D call TRBD1 (6 bases). Germline CDR1 reads GTSNPN; CDR2 reads SVGIG (reference sequence). With 7 bases removed from V and 4 bases from J, the gap between germline ends came to 13 bases. The CDR3 runs to 13 residues. CDR3 amino acids: CAFTGFGTGELFF. The CDR3 coding sequence is TGTGCCTTCACAGGGTTTGGCACCGGGGAGCTGTTTTTT.

The chain uses TRBV18 and TRBJ1-2; tentative D call: TRBD1 (6 bases). The CDR3 has 15 residues. V was cut by 2 bases and J by 6 bases, with 16 bases left in between. Germline assignment: CDR1 KGHSH and CDR2 LQKENI. This chain's CDR3 is CASSPTTGAADGYTF. DNA of the CDR3: TGTGCCAGCTCACCAACGACAGGCGCGGCGGATGGCTACACCTTC.

V usage is TRBV27 and J usage is TRBJ2-3, with 7 bases lining up with TRBD2. J was trimmed by 6 bases and V by 4 bases; bases with no gene match: 10. This CDR3 region has 15 residues. Germline V lookup: CDR1 MNHEY, CDR2 SMNVEV (reference sequence). The CDR3 DNA follows: TGTGCCAGCAGTTCAGCGCGGAGCGGGACGGATACGCAGTATTTT. It is translated as CASSSARSGTDTQYF.

The rearrangement joins TRBV11-3 to TRBJ2-7, with a weak D call TRBD1 (5 bases). CDR3 size: 16 residues. V was trimmed by 5 bases and J by 4 bases, leaving 21 bases between them. CDR1 is SGHNT and CDR2 is YENEEA in the germline V gene. The CDR3: CASSPRQTQGQYEQYF. CDR3 coding DNA: TGTGCCAGCAGCCCAAGACAGACTCAAGGCCAGTACGAGCAGTACTTC.

The V call is TRBV6-5, the J call TRBJ1-1, with D tentatively TRBD1 (5 bases). Trimming took off 6 bases at V and 4 bases at J, with 15 bases between the two ends. The CDR3 spans 14 residues. Germline V gives CDR1 MNHEY, CDR2 SVGAGI. The CDR3 protein is CASSRSGTSTEAFF. The CDR3, as DNA: TGTGCCAGCAGCCGCTCCGGGACGAGCACTGAAGCTTTCTTT.

V gene TRBV2 combines with J gene TRBJ2-1, with 9 bases fitting TRBD1. Germline V CDR1 and CDR2: SNHLY, FYNNEI. There are 15 residues in the CDR3. The V gene end was trimmed by 6 bases and the J gene end by 4 bases; junction bases not matched to a gene: 7. Here the CDR3 reads CASRTGTGQYNEQFF. In DNA form, the CDR3 reads TGTGCCAGCAGGACAGGGACAGGGCAGTACAATGAGCAGTTCTTC.

The chain links TRBV13 to TRBJ2-6, with D perhaps TRBD1 (7 bases). Per germline, CDR1 PRHDT and CDR2 FYEKMQ (reference sequence). The CDR3 totals 16 residues. V was pared by 5 bases and J by 4 bases, with 15 bases between. The CDR3, as DNA: TGTGCCAGCAGCGAGGAGGGGGCGGAGGGGGCCAACGTCCTGACTTTC. This translates into CASSEEGAEGANVLTF.

This rearrangement joins TRBV12-5 to TRBJ2-3; 11 bases are a match to TRBD1. Looked up from germline, CDR1 is LGHNT and CDR2 is FRNRAP. The CDR3 sequence is 15 residues long. Trimming took 3 bases from V and 5 from J; bases not matched to a gene: 4. The CDR3 reads CASGLGTGGLDTQYF. Here the CDR3 DNA reads TGTGCTAGTGGTTTAGGGACAGGGGGTTTAGATACGCAGTATTTT.

This clone has a handful of counts. The V gene is TRBV6-6, the J gene TRBJ1-5; tentatively, D is TRBD1 (6 bases). This CDR3 is built from 16 residues. Trimming left V 5 bases short and J 1 base short, with 15 bases between. CDR1 and CDR2 from the germline V gene are MNHNY and SVGAGI (reference sequence). The CDR3 loop reads CASSTSRGRSNQPQHF. DNA for the CDR3: TGTGCCAGCAGTACATCTCGGGGGCGCAGCAATCAGCCCCAGCATTTT.

The gene calls are TRBV5-1 and TRBJ2-3, with D possibly TRBD2 on 6 matching bases. The V and J ends lost 7 bases and 4 bases respectively, with 19 bases between them. There are 15 residues in the CDR3. Germline V gene lookup returns CDR1 SGHRS and CDR2 YFSETQ. CDR3 DNA: TGCGCCAGCTCACTACAGACTAGTCTCGCAGATACGCAGTATTTT. This codes for CASSLQTSLADTQYF.

V gene TRBV5-1 combines with J gene TRBJ2-7; TRBD1 matches 9 bases. After removal of 0 bases from V and 5 bases from J, the junction contained 12 bases not matched to a gene. The CDR3 length is 17 residues. The germline V gene has CDR1 SGHRS and CDR2 YFSETQ. The DNA for the CDR3 is TGCGCCAGCAGCTTGGTAGGTCCGGGACAGGGATACGACGAGCAGTACTTC. This codes for CASSLVGPGQGYDEQYF. Full variable domain (outside the CDR3, taken from reference TRBV5-1 and TRBJ2-7): KAGVTQTPRYLIKTRGQQVTLSCSPISGHRSVSWYQQTPGQGLQFLFEYFSETQRNKGNFPGRFSGRQFSNSRSEMNVSTLELGDSALYLCASSLVGPGQGYDEQYFGPGTRLTVT.

The chain employs TRBV19 and TRBJ1-1; D not resolved. The CDR3 is 13 residues long. Germline V gives CDR1 LNHDA, CDR2 SQIVND (reference sequence). Trimming shortened V by 7 bases and J by 1 base, and 10 bases separated the two germline ends. The CDR3: CASMGPQNTEAFF. DNA of the CDR3: TGTGCCAGTATGGGCCCTCAGAACACTGAAGCTTTCTTT.

This chain connects TRBV5-4 to TRBJ2-1; D is possibly TRBD2 (5 bases). Germline CDR1 SGHNT, CDR2 YYREEE (reference sequence). The V end was cut by 2 bases, the J end by 0 bases, with 12 bases between. The CDR3 has 16 amino acids. The CDR3 loop is CASSFGLTSSYNEQFF. The CDR3 DNA reads as TGTGCCAGCAGCTTTGGACTGACGAGCTCCTACAATGAGCAGTTCTTC.

Worth noting for this clone: Its ends do not fully match the called genes, so a read error is possible. V and J are TRBV19 and TRBJ2-1; D may be TRBD2 (5 bases). CDR1 is LNHDA, CDR2 SQIVND, per germline (reference sequence). The CDR3 sequence is 16 residues long. In DNA form, the CDR3 reads TGTGCCAGTGGGCATGACGCGGGCAAACAATACAATGAGCATTTCTTC. Amino acids: CASGHDAGKQYNEHFF.

The chain is built from TRBV28 and TRBJ2-3; 7 positions agree with TRBD2. Germline V gene data show CDR1 as MDHEN and CDR2 as SYDVKM. J gave up 2 bases and V 0 bases, and 8 bases lay outside the gene matches. The CDR3 covers 17 residues. CDR3 in DNA: TGTGCCAGCAGTTTATGGCGGATCGCGGGGGACACAGATACGCAGTATTTT. Translating it yields CASSLWRIAGDTDTQYF.